This is a list of T cell receptor beta chains from one sample in a study of shared clonotypes between healthy human individuals. Measured with immunoSEQ multiplex PCR; TCRdb has only the in-frame clones, and not every one. The table records just over 2,000,000 clones, 90% to 95% of them present only once. The sequenced sample consisted of naive CD4+ T cells sorted from blood. These receptors were obtained from a man between 18 and 35 years old in good health. Each CDR3 is given with its conserved first and last residue. D genes are given only for firm matches. Clone size, where shown, is once, few, many, or a class for clones that have expanded.

>TRBD1|TRBV6-6|-|TRBJ1-1
CASSPGGSEAFF
TGTGCCAGCAGTCCAGGGGGATCTGAAGCTTTCTTT
>-|TRBV10-2|once|TRBJ2-5
CASMERRETQYF
TGCGCCAGCATGGAAAGGCGAGAGACCCAGTACTTC
>-|TRBV18|-|TRBJ2-7
CASSLGAYYEQYF
TGTGCCAGCTCTTTAGGGGCCTACTACGAGCAGTACTTC
>TRBD2|TRBV19|-|TRBJ2-3
CASTSSGSLTDTQYF
TGTGCCAGTACGTCTAGCGGGAGCCTCACAGATACGCAGTATTTT
>-|TRBV6-1|-|TRBJ1-6
CASIGSSYNSPLHF
TGTGCCAGCATCGGTAGCTCCTATAATTCACCCCTCCACTTT
>-|TRBV28|-|TRBJ1-6
CATRAPRRREANSPLHF
TGTGCCACCCGCGCCCCTCGCCGGAGGGAGGCTAATTCACCCCTCCACTTT
>-|TRBV10-2|-|TRBJ1-5
CASSVFGRDQPQHF
TGCGCCAGCAGTGTGTTTGGGCGAGATCAGCCCCAGCATTTT
>-|TRBV6-1|-|TRBJ1-3
CASSGTSSGNTIYF
TGTGCCAGCAGTGGAACGTCGTCTGGAAACACCATATATTTT
>TRBD2|TRBV18|-|TRBJ2-3
CASSPRVAGADTQYF
TGTGCCAGCTCACCACGGGTAGCGGGAGCAGATACGCAGTATTTT
>TRBD1|TRBV4-1|-|TRBJ2-7
CASSQVDRGYEQYF
TGCGCCAGCAGCCAAGTGGACAGGGGCTACGAGCAGTACTTC
>-|TRBV28|-|TRBJ2-3
CASSLLSLRTLFGTDTQYF
TGTGCCAGCAGTTTATTGTCCCTAAGGACTCTCTTCGGCACAGATACGCAGTATTTT
>TRBD1|TRBV27|-|TRBJ2-7
CASSLSRGPYEQYF
TGTGCCAGCAGTTTATCCAGGGGGCCCTACGAGCAGTACTTC
>-|TRBV7-2|-|TRBJ1-1
CASSSGSLKGLGAFF
TGTGCCAGCAGCTCTGGGTCGTTGAAAGGGCTTGGGGCTTTCTTT
>TRBD1|TRBV19|-|TRBJ2-7
CASSMPGGSYEQYF
TGTGCCAGTAGTATGCCAGGGGGTAGCTACGAGCAGTACTTC
>-|TRBV28|-|TRBJ2-7
CASSFRYEQYF
TGTGCCAGCAGTTTCCGTTACGAGCAGTACTTC
>-|TRBV7-8|-|TRBJ2-6
CASSSAGGGSGANVLTF
TGTGCCAGCAGCTCTGCTGGGGGCGGATCTGGGGCCAACGTCCTGACTTTC
>-|TRBV7-8|-|TRBJ2-7
CASSLGRAAGAMQYF
TGTGCCAGCAGCTTAGGTCGAGCGGCAGGGGCTATGCAGTACTTC
>TRBD2|TRBV30|-|TRBJ2-1
CAGYSGGFVTEQFF
TGTGCCGGATATAGCGGGGGGTTCGTCACTGAGCAGTTCTTC
>-|TRBV7-2|-|TRBJ1-2
CASSSPGVKGYTF
TGTGCCAGCAGCTCTCCAGGGGTGAAAGGCTACACCTTC
>TRBD1|TRBV18|-|TRBJ2-7
CASSAGQGTYEQYF
TGTGCCAGCTCGGCGGGACAGGGGACCTACGAGCAGTACTTC
>-|TRBV28|once|TRBJ1-1
CASSFSGRGHTEAFF
TGTGCCAGCAGTTTCTCGGGTAGGGGCCACACTGAAGCTTTCTTT
>-|TRBV5-6|once|TRBJ2-7
CASSSWGSYEQYF
TGTGCCAGCAGCAGCTGGGGCTCCTACGAGCAGTACTTC
>-|TRBV5-6|-|TRBJ2-3
CASSLEGRASDTQYF
TGTGCCAGCAGCTTGGAAGGGCGGGCTAGTGATACGCAGTATTTT
>TRBD1|TRBV29-1|-|TRBJ2-7
CSATTAHGTATYEQYF
TGCAGCGCCACCACCGCCCACGGGACAGCCACCTACGAGCAGTACTTC
>-|TRBV4-1|-|TRBJ2-3
CASSRKQGKEADTQYF
TGCGCCAGCAGCCGGAAACAGGGAAAGGAGGCAGATACGCAGTATTTT
>TRBD2|TRBV11-2|-|TRBJ2-7
CASSLGASGSTYEQYF
TGTGCCAGCAGCTTAGGAGCTAGCGGTTCGACCTACGAGCAGTACTTC
>-|TRBV4-1|-|TRBJ1-4
CASSQEVARGIGEKLFF
TGCGCCAGCAGCCAAGAGGTTGCCAGGGGAATTGGTGAAAAACTGTTTTTT